A single sample gave rise to the 22 T cell receptor beta chains below, sequenced in a study of blood T cell repertoires in COVID-19. The table came from immunoSEQ multiplex PCR; TCRdb's copy has only in-frame clones and leaves some out. Here the sample spans over 200,000 clones, approximately 90% being singletons. Sequencing was performed on peripheral blood. All receptors come from a man aged 55 to 70 with COVID-19, enrolled during active disease.

The table lists this clone with a count of one. This chain uses TRBV19 with TRBJ1-1, with TRBD1 as a possible D gene (6 bases). CDR1 is LNHDA, CDR2 SQIVND, per germline (reference sequence). The CDR3 is 14 amino acids. The V end was cut by 3 bases, the J end by 5 bases, with 13 bases between. The CDR3 region is CASSIGGAGTEAFF. CDR3 DNA: TGTGCCAGTAGTATTGGGGGGGCTGGAACTGAAGCTTTCTTT.

This rearrangement joins TRBV7-2 to TRBJ1-1; 7 positions match TRBD1. V was pared by 4 bases and J by 0 bases, with 5 bases of the junction left unmatched. The CDR3 spans 15 residues. From germline, CDR1 is SGHTA and CDR2 FQGNSA. CDR3 residues: CASSSAGGLNTEAFF. CDR3 nucleotide sequence: TGTGCCAGCAGCTCAGCAGGGGGTTTGAACACTGAAGCTTTCTTT. The variable domain in full, completed from reference TRBV7-2 and TRBJ1-1, reads GAGVSQSPSNKVTEKGKDVELRCDPISGHTALYWYRQSLGQGLEFLIYFQGNSAPDKSGLPSDRFSAERTGGSVSTLTIQRTQQEDSAVYLCASSSAGGLNTEAFFGQGTRLTVV.

This clone was recorded a few times. The V call is TRBV2, the J call TRBJ1-5; D perhaps matches TRBD1 (6 bases). The V gene lost 10 bases and the J gene lost 2 bases, with 18 bases spanning the gap. Germline V lookup: CDR1 SNHLY, CDR2 FYNNEI. There are 15 residues in the CDR3. CDR3 sequence (DNA): TGTGCCACCCAAGGGGGGCGGGAGCGCAATCAGCCCCAGCATTTT. Protein product: CATQGGRERNQPQHF.

The chain is built from TRBV29-1 and TRBJ2-5, with D possibly matching TRBD1 (6 bases). Germline V gives CDR1 SQVTM, CDR2 ANQGSEA. Trimming shortened V by 6 bases and J by 0 bases, and 14 bases separated the two germline ends. This CDR3 is 14 amino acids long. The CDR3 loop is CSVPDRTNQETQYF. In DNA, the CDR3 is TGCAGCGTCCCAGACAGGACAAACCAAGAGACCCAGTACTTC.

The gene calls are TRBV7-3 and TRBJ1-3, with D maybe TRBD1 (6 bases). V was cut by 2 bases and J by 3 bases, with 8 bases left in between. The CDR3 loop spans 14 amino acids. Per germline, CDR1 SGHTA and CDR2 FQGTGA. The CDR3 loop is CASSLSGVGNTIYF. In DNA form, the CDR3 reads TGTGCCAGCAGCTTATCAGGGGTTGGAAACACCATATATTTT.

The rearrangement uses TRBV19 and TRBJ2-1; TRBD2 matches at 8 bases. The CDR3 consists of 17 residues. V lost 6 bases and J lost 8; bases outside the gene matches: 18. Germline-derived CDR1 and CDR2 are LNHDA and SQIVND (reference sequence). The CDR3 sequence: CASRNNIRASGWDEQFF. CDR3 nucleotides: TGTGCCAGTAGAAACAACATCAGGGCTAGCGGGTGGGATGAGCAGTTCTTC.

This clone was seen a single time. This chain uses TRBV5-1 with TRBJ2-1, with 7 bases aligning to TRBD1. The junction had 6 bases not matched to a gene; V was cut back by 0 bases and J by 6 bases. This CDR3 has 15 residues. Germline loops: CDR1 SGHRS, CDR2 YFSETQ. The DNA for the CDR3 is TGCGCCAGCAGCTTGGGGGACAGAGCCTTCAATGAGCAGTTCTTC. The encoded protein is CASSLGDRAFNEQFF.

The V gene is TRBV5-4, the J gene TRBJ2-1; 12 bases agree with TRBD2. The CDR3 runs 15 residues. Germline V lookup: CDR1 SGHNT, CDR2 YYREEE (reference sequence). Trimming removed 2 bases from V and 7 bases from J; junction bases left unmatched: 4. In DNA, the CDR3 is TGTGCCAGCAGCTTACTAGCGGGAGGAGTTAATGAGCAGTTCTTC. It is translated as CASSLLAGGVNEQFF.

The rearrangement uses TRBV10-3 and TRBJ1-3; D gene unclear. Trimming removed 4 bases from V and 0 bases from J, with 10 bases in between. The CDR3 covers 15 residues. Germline CDR1 reads ENHRY; CDR2 reads SYGVKD. The DNA for the CDR3 is TGTGCCATCAGTGTGGGCGTCGCCTCTGGAAACACCATATATTTT. Translating gives CAISVGVASGNTIYF.

The V gene is TRBV2, the J gene TRBJ2-3; 10 bases fit TRBD2. The CDR3 is 15 residues long. The germline gives CDR1 SNHLY, CDR2 FYNNEI. Trimming removed 9 bases from V and 3 bases from J; junction bases left unmatched: 9. The DNA for the CDR3 is TGTGCCAGTCATTCTAGCGGGGGAACAACAGATACGCAGTATTTT. Its protein is CASHSSGGTTDTQYF.

The V call is TRBV3-1 (or the pseudogene TRBV3-2), the J call TRBJ1-2; TRBD1 is a possible D gene (5 bases). This CDR3 is built from 18 residues. V dropped 1 base and J dropped 0 bases, with 18 bases sitting between them. In germline, CDR1 is LGHDT, CDR2 YNNKEL (reference sequence). The CDR3 nucleotides are TGTGCCAGCAGCCAAGTGGCAGGGCCCAGACCTTCTAACTATGGCTACACCTTC. It translates to CASSQVAGPRPSNYGYTF.

This clone was seen only once. The rearrangement uses TRBV3-1 (or the pseudogene TRBV3-2) and TRBJ2-7, with D perhaps matching TRBD1 (5 bases). Germline CDR1 and CDR2: LGHDT and YNNKEL (reference sequence). Trimming took off 5 bases at V and 3 bases at J, with 8 bases between the two ends. This CDR3 has 12 amino acids. Written as DNA, the CDR3 is TGTGCCAGCAGCGTCAGGGACTACGAGCAGTACTTC. This sequence encodes CASSVRDYEQYF.

V and J are TRBV28 and TRBJ1-3; D unresolved. Germline-derived CDR1 and CDR2 are MDHEN and SYDVKM. Deletions cut 2 bases from V and 4 bases from J, with 9 bases between. This CDR3 region has 14 residues. CDR3 in DNA: TGTGCCAGCAGTTTACTGAGGAGGGGAAACACCATATATTTT. This gives the protein CASSLLRRGNTIYF.

This clone was recorded only once. This sequence joins TRBV5-1 and TRBJ2-2, with D perhaps matching TRBD1 (6 bases). Germline CDR1 reads SGHRS; CDR2 reads YFSETQ. Trimming took off 0 bases at V and 8 bases at J, with 14 bases between the two ends. The CDR3 has 15 amino acids. The CDR3 protein is CASSLDGQPQGELFF. The CDR3 nucleotides are TGCGCCAGCAGCTTGGACGGACAGCCTCAGGGGGAGCTGTTTTTT.

The chain employs TRBV6-5 and TRBJ2-7, with 9 positions matching TRBD1. With 5 bases clipped from V and 3 bases from J, the junction kept 8 bases outside the gene matches. CDR3 length: 15 amino acids. Germline CDR1 and CDR2: MNHEY and SVGAGI. The chain's CDR3 is CASSQYGTGIYEQYF. The CDR3 DNA reads as TGTGCCAGCAGTCAATACGGGACAGGGATCTACGAGCAGTACTTC.

A word on this clone: Germline is not matched at one junction end, which may reflect a read error. The V gene is TRBV7-7, the J gene TRBJ2-3, with 7 bases matching TRBD1. Per germline, CDR1 SSHAT and CDR2 FNYEAQ (reference sequence). This CDR3 region has 15 residues. CDR3 residues: CASSLGTVSTDTQYF. The CDR3 nucleotides read TGTGCTAGCAGCTTAGGGACAGTAAGCACAGATACGCAGTATTTT.

This rearrangement joins TRBV19 to TRBJ1-4; 9 bases agree with TRBD1. The CDR3 is made up of 14 amino acids. Trimming took 7 bases from V and 7 from J; bases not matched to a gene: 7. Germline assignment: CDR1 LNHDA and CDR2 SQIVND (reference sequence). The CDR3 loop reads CASNKGQGGEKLFF. For the CDR3, the DNA is TGTGCCAGTAATAAGGGACAGGGAGGTGAAAAACTGTTTTTT.

V is TRBV21-1 and J is TRBJ1-4; TRBD1 reflects the table's D call only, with no check against the DNA. TRBV21-1 is a pseudogene segment. CDR3 size: 22 residues. The chain's CDR3 is CASSLNTKTGVLIVTTNEKLFF. The CDR3 DNA reads as TGTGCCAGCAGCCTCAACACTAAGACAGGGGTGTTGATAGTGACCACTAATGAAAAACTGTTTTTT.

This sequence joins TRBV11-3 and TRBJ1-5; D remains unclear. The CDR3 sequence is 16 residues long. Germline CDR1 and CDR2: SGHNT and YENEEA. Trimming shortened V by 1 base and J by 0 bases, and 10 bases separated the two germline ends. The CDR3 loop reads CASSLGCSGSNQPQHF. Here the CDR3 DNA reads TGTGCCAGCAGCTTAGGCTGTAGTGGTAGCAATCAGCCCCAGCATTTT. Drawing the rest from reference TRBV11-3 and TRBJ1-5, the complete variable domain is EAGVVQSPRYKIIEKKQPVAFWCNPISGHNTLYWYLQNLGQGPELLIRYENEEAVDDSQLPKDRFSAERLKGVDSTLKIQPAELGDSAVYLCASSLGCSGSNQPQHFGDGTRLSIL.

The table lists this clone with a count of one. The rearrangement links TRBV3-1 (or the pseudogene TRBV3-2) to TRBJ1-2; maybe TRBD1 (6 bases). Trimming removed 4 bases at V and 8 bases at J, with 20 bases between. The CDR3 sequence is 15 residues long. Per germline, CDR1 LGHDT and CDR2 YNNKEL (reference sequence). The CDR3: CASSPPQGLGGGYTF. CDR3 coding DNA: TGTGCCAGCAGCCCACCACAGGGTCTTGGTGGCGGCTACACCTTC.

The chain links TRBV4-1 to TRBJ1-5, with D maybe TRBD1 (5 bases). Trimming removed 1 base from V and 1 base from J, with 8 bases in between. The CDR3 has 15 residues. Germline loops: CDR1 MGHRA, CDR2 YSYEKL. The CDR3 spells CASSQAGISNQPQHF. The CDR3 DNA reads TGCGCCAGCAGCCAAGCAGGGATCAGCAATCAGCCCCAGCATTTT.

The rearrangement links TRBV12-3 or TRBV12-4 to TRBJ1-4; a possible D gene is TRBD1 (6 bases). The CDR3 is made up of 13 amino acids. With 0 bases removed from V and 13 bases from J, the gap between germline ends came to 12 bases. In DNA, the CDR3 is TGTGCCAGCAGTTTAGCAGACAGGTCGGGACTGTTTTTT. It translates to CASSLADRSGLFF.